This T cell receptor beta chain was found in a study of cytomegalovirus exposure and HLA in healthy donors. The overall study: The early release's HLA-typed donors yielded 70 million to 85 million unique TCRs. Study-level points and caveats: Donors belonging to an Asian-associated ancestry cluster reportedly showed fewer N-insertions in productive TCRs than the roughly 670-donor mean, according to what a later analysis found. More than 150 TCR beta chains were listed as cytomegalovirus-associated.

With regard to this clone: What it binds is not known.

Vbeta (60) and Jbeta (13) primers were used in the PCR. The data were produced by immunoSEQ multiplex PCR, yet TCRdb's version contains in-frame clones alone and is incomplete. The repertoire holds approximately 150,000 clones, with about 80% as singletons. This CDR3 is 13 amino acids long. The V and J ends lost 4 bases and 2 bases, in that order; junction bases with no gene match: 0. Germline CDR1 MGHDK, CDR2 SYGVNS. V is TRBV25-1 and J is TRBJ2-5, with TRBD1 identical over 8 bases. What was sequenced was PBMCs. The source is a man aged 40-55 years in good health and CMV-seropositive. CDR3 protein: CASSGTGQETQYF. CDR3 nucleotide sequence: TGTGCCAGCAGTGGGACAGGGCAAGAGACCCAGTACTTC.